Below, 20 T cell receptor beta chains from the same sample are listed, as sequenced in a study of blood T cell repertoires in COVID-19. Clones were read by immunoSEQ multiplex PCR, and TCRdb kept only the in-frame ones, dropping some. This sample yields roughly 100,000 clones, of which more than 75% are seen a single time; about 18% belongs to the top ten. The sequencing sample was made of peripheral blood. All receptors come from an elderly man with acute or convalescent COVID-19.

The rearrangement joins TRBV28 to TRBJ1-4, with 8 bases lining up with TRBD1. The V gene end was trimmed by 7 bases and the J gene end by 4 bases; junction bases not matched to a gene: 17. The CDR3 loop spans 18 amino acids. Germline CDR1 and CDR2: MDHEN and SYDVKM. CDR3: CASTPSLRTGTINEKLFF. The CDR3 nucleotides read TGTGCCAGCACCCCCTCTTTAAGGACAGGGACGATTAATGAAAAACTGTTTTTT.

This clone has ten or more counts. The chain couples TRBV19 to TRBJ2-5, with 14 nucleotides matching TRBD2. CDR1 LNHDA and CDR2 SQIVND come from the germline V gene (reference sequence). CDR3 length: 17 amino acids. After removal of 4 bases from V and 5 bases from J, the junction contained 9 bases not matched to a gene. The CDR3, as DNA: TGTGCCAGTAGTAGACCACCGGGACTAGCGGGAGACGAGACCCAGTACTTC. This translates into CASSRPPGLAGDETQYF. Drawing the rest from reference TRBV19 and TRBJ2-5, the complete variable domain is DGGITQSPKYLFRKEGQNVTLSCEQNLNHDAMYWYRQDPGQGLRLIYYSQIVNDFQKGDIAEGYSVSREKKESFPLTVTSAQKNPTAFYLCASSRPPGLAGDETQYFGPGTRLLVL.

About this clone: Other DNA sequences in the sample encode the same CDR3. The CDR3 DNA is TGCAGTGCTAGTCAGGGCTACGAGCAGTACTTC. It encodes CSASQGYEQYF. The V call is TRBV20-1, the J call TRBJ2-7, with D possibly being TRBD1 (5 bases). V was pared by 3 bases and J by 3 bases, with 6 bases between. CDR1 is DFQATT, CDR2 SNEGSKA, per germline (reference sequence). This CDR3 contains 11 residues.

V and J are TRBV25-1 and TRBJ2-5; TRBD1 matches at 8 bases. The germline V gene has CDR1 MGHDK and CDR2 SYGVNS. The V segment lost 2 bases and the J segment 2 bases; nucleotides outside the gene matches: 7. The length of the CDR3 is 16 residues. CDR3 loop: CASSEPLGQVQETQYF. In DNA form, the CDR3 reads TGTGCCAGCAGTGAACCTCTGGGACAGGTTCAAGAGACCCAGTACTTC.

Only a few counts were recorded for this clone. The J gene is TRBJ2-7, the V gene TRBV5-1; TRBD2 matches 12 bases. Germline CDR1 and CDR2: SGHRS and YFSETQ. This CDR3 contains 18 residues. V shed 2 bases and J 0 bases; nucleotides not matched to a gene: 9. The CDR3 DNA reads TGCGCCAGCAGCTTACTAGCGGGAGGCGCATTGGGCTCCTACGAGCAGTACTTC. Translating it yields CASSLLAGGALGSYEQYF.

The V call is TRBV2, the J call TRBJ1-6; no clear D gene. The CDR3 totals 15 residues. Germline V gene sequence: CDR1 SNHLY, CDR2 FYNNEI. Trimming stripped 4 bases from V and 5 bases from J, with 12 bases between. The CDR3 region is CASSGGDYNNSPLHF. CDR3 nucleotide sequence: TGTGCCAGCAGTGGGGGAGACTATAATAATTCACCCCTCCACTTT. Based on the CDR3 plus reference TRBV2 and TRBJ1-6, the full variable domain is EPEVTQTPSHQVTQMGQEVILRCVPISNHLYFYWYRQILGQKVEFLVSFYNNEISEKSEIFDDQFSVERPDGSNFTLKIRSTKLEDSAMYFCASSGGDYNNSPLHFGNGTRLTVT.

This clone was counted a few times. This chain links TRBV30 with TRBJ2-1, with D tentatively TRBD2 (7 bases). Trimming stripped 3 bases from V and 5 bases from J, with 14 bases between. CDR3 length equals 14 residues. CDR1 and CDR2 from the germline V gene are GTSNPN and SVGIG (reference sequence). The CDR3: CAWRGGPANNEQFF. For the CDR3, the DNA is TGTGCCTGGAGGGGGGGGCCTGCAAACAATGAGCAGTTCTTC.

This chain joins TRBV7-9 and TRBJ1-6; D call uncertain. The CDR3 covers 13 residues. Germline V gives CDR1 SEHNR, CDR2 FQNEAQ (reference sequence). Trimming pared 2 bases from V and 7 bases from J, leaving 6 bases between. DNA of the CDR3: TGTGCCAGCAGCTTAAGCGAGAATTCACCCCTCCACTTT. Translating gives CASSLSENSPLHF.

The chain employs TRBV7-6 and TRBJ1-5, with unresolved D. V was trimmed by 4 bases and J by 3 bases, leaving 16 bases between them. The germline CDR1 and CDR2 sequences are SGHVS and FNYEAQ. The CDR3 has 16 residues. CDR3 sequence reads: CASSSEAGAPNQPQHF. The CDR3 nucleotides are TGTGCCAGCAGCTCAGAGGCGGGTGCTCCCAATCAGCCCCAGCATTTT. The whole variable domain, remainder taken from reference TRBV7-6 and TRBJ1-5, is GAGVSQSPRYKVTKRGQDVALRCDPISGHVSLYWYRQALGQGPEFLTYFNYEAQQDKSGLPNDRFSAERPEGSISTLTIQRTEQRDSAMYRCASSSEAGAPNQPQHFGDGTRLSIL.

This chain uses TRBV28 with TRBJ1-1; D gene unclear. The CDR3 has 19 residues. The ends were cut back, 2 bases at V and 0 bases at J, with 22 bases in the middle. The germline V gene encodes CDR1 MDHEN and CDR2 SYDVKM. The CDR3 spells CASSLRLTLSGLLNTEAFF. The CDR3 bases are TGTGCCAGCAGTTTAAGATTGACCCTCTCAGGCCTCCTGAACACTGAAGCTTTCTTT.

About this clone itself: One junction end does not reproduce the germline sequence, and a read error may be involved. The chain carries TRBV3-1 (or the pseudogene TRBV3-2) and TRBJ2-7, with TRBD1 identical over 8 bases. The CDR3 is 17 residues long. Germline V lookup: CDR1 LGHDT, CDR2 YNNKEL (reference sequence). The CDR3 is CASNQAPPRGRRDEQYF. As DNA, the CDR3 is TGTGCCAGCAACCAAGCTCCCCCCAGGGGGCGCCGCGACGAGCAGTACTTC.

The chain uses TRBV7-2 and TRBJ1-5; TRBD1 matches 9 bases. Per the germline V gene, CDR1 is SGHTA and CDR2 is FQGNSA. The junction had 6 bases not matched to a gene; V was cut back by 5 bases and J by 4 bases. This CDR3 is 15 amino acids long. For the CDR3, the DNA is TGTGCCAGCAGCCGTGACAGGGGGTTAAATCAGCCCCAGCATTTT. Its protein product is CASSRDRGLNQPQHF.

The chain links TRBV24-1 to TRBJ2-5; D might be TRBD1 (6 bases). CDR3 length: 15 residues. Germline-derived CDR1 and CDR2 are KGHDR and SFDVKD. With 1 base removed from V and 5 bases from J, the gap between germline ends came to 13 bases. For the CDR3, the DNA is TGTGCCACCAGTGATTTTCTGGGGGCAAGCGAGACCCAGTACTTC. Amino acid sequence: CATSDFLGASETQYF.

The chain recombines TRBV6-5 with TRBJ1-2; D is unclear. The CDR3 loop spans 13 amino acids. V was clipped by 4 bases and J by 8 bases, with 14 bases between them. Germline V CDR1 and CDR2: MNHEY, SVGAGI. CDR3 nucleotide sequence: TGTGCCAGCAGTTCCTTGTACGGAGCGGGCTACACCTTC. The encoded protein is CASSSLYGAGYTF.

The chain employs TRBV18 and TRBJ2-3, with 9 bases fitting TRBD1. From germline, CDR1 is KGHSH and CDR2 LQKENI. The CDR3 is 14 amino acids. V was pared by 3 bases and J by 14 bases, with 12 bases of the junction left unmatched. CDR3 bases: TGTGCCAGCTCACCCGGACAGGGGAGATTGGAGGGGTATTTT. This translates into CASSPGQGRLEGYF. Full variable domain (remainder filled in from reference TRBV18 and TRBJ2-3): NAGVMQNPRHLVRRRGQEARLRCSPMKGHSHVYWYRQLPEEGLKFMVYLQKENIIDESGMPKERFSAEFPKEGPSILRIQQVVRGDSAAYFCASSPGQGRLEGYFGPGTRLTVL.

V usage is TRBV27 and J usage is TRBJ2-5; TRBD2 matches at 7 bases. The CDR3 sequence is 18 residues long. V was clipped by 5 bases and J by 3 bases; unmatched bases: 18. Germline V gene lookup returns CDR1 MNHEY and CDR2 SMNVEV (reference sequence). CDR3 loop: CASSPRDYDYTNEETQYF. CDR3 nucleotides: TGTGCCAGCAGTCCACGGGACTATGATTATACTAATGAAGAGACCCAGTACTTC.

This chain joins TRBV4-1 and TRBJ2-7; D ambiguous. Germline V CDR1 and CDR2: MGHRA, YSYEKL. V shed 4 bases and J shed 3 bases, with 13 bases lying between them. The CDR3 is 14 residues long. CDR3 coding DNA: TGCGCCAGCAGCCTCACTAACGACCTCTACGAGCAGTACTTC. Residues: CASSLTNDLYEQYF.

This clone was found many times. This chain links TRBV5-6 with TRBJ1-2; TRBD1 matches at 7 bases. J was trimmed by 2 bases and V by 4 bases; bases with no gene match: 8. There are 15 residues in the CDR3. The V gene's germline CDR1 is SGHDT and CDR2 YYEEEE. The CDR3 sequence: CASSIRDRTNYGYTF. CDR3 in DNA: TGTGCCAGCAGCATTCGGGACAGAACCAACTATGGCTACACCTTC.

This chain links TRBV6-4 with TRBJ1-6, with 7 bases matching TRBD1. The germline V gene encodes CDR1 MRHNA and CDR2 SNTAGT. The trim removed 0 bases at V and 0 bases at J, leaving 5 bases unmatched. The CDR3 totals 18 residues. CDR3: CASSDSPQGSSYNSPLHF. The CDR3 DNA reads TGTGCCAGCAGTGACTCCCCACAGGGGAGCTCCTATAATTCACCCCTCCACTTT.

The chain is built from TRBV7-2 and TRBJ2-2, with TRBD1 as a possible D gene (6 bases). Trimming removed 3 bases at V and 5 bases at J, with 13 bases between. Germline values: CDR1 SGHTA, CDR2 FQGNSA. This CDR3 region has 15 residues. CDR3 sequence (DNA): TGTGCCAGCAGCTTCAGGGGCGGAAGGACCGGGGAGCTGTTTTTT. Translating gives CASSFRGGRTGELFF.